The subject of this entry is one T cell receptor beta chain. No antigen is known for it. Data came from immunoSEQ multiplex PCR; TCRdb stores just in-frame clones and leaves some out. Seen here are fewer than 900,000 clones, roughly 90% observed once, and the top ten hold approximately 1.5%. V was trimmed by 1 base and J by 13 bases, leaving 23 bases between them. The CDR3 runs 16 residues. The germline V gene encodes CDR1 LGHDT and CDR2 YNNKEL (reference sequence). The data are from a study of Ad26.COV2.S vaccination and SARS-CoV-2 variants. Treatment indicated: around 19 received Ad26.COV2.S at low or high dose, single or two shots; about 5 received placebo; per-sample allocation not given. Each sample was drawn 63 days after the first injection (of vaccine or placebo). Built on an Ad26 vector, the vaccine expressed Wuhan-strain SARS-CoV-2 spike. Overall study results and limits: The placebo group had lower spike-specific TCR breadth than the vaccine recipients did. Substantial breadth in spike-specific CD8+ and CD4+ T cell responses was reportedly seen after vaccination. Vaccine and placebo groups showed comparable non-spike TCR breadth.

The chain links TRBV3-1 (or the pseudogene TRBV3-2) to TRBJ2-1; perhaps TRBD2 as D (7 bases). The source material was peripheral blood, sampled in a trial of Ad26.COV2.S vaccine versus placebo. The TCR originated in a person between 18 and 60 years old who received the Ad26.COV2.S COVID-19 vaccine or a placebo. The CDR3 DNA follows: TGTGCCAGCAGCCAAGTTTCCGCGGGGGCAACTCTTAGACAGTTCTTC. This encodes CASSQVSAGATLRQFF.